Presented here are 27 T cell receptor beta chains from one specimen sequenced in a study of cytomegalovirus exposure and HLA in healthy donors. Data came from immunoSEQ multiplex PCR; TCRdb stores just in-frame clones and leaves some out. The sample shows some 90,000 clones, 96% of them seen only once. The sequencing input was PBMCs. The receptors come from a man younger than 35 in good health and CMV-seronegative.

J is TRBJ1-3 and V is TRBV6-6; a possible D gene is TRBD1 (5 bases). V was cut by 10 bases and J by 1 base, with 8 bases left in between. Germline V gene lookup returns CDR1 MNHNY and CDR2 SVGAGI (reference sequence). CDR3 length: 12 residues. The CDR3 DNA sequence: TGTGCCATCGGGGGGTCTGGAAACACCATATATTTT. The encoded protein is CAIGGSGNTIYF.

This sequence joins TRBV6-5 and TRBJ2-4, with D possibly being TRBD1 (6 bases). This CDR3 is 13 amino acids long. The germline V and J ends were trimmed by 6 bases and 3 bases, with 9 bases remaining between them. CDR1 and CDR2 (germline): MNHEY, SVGAGI. The CDR3 is CASRQGIKNIQYF. Written as DNA, the CDR3 is TGTGCCAGCAGACAGGGAATCAAAAACATTCAGTACTTC.

The genes are TRBV9 and TRBJ2-1; 8 nucleotides line up with TRBD2. CDR3 length: 19 residues. Germline V gene data show CDR1 as SGDLS and CDR2 as YYNGEE. With 2 bases clipped from V and 5 bases from J, the junction kept 18 bases outside the gene matches. CDR3 sequence: CASSVTSGGLGVLNNEQFF. In DNA form, the CDR3 reads TGTGCCAGCAGCGTTACTTCTGGGGGACTAGGAGTTTTAAACAATGAGCAGTTCTTC.

The chain joins TRBV13 to TRBJ2-7, with D perhaps matching TRBD1 (6 bases). CDR3 size: 13 residues. V was shortened by 3 bases and J by 3 bases, with 9 bases between the two germline ends. Germline loops: CDR1 PRHDT, CDR2 FYEKMQ (reference sequence). The CDR3 reads CASSFEGGYEQYF. In nucleotides, the CDR3 is TGTGCCAGCAGCTTCGAAGGGGGCTACGAGCAGTACTTC.

The V call is TRBV6-5, the J call TRBJ2-7; tentative D call: TRBD2 (5 bases). Germline V gene lookup returns CDR1 MNHEY and CDR2 SVGAGI. Trimming removed 7 bases from V and 7 bases from J, with 23 bases in between. There are 15 residues in the CDR3. CDR3 sequence (DNA): TGTGCCAGCATGACTGTGATGGGGAAACGGGGAGAGCAGTACTTC. Translated, it gives CASMTVMGKRGEQYF.

This chain joins TRBV4-1 and TRBJ2-3; D gene uncertain. The CDR3 is made up of 14 amino acids. CDR1 is MGHRA and CDR2 is YSYEKL in the germline V gene. V lost 3 bases and J lost 3, with 10 bases in between. The CDR3 reads CASSQPWATDTQYF. In DNA form, the CDR3 reads TGCGCCAGCAGCCAGCCTTGGGCGACAGATACGCAGTATTTT.

The chain links TRBV27 to TRBJ2-1, with 7 bases fitting TRBD2. This CDR3 spans 14 amino acids. Germline CDR1 MNHEY, CDR2 SMNVEV (reference sequence). Trimming removed 3 bases from V and 7 bases from J; junction bases left unmatched: 6. The CDR3 loop is CASSFLTSDNEQFF. CDR3 nucleotide sequence: TGTGCCAGCAGTTTCCTTACTAGCGATAATGAGCAGTTCTTC.

The chain combines TRBV9 with TRBJ2-7; TRBD2 matches at 8 bases. CDR1 and CDR2 (germline): SGDLS, YYNGEE. The CDR3 is 17 amino acids. Trimming cost V 3 bases and J 0 bases; bases outside gene matches: 11. This chain's CDR3 is CASSARGGLENSYEQYV. CDR3 DNA: TGTGCCAGCAGCGCCCGAGGGGGACTAGAAAACTCCTACGAGCAGTACGTC.

The V and J genes are TRBV9 and TRBJ2-1, with 9 bases lining up with TRBD2. V lost 4 bases, J lost 5 bases, and 13 bases stayed unmatched. Germline CDR1 reads SGDLS; CDR2 reads YYNGEE. This CDR3 region has 17 residues. CDR3 protein: CASSPRSLAGADNEQFF. The CDR3 coding sequence is TGTGCCAGCAGCCCGAGATCATTAGCGGGAGCAGACAATGAGCAGTTCTTC.

The chain recombines TRBV7-2 with TRBJ2-4; 9 bases are a match to TRBD1. Germline-derived CDR1 and CDR2 are SGHTA and FQGNSA. With 1 base clipped from V and 11 bases from J, the junction kept 6 bases outside the gene matches. The CDR3 totals 14 residues. The CDR3 nucleotides are TGTGCCAGCAGCTTAGGGACAGGGGTGTTTTTTCAGTACTTC. This encodes CASSLGTGVFFQYF.

CDR3 nucleotide sequence: TGTGCCAGCAGTTTAGCTCCTGCGAACAACTATGGCTACACCTTC. Encoded protein: CASSLAPANNYGYTF. The J gene is TRBJ1-2, the V gene TRBV27; no clear D. This CDR3 has 15 residues. V lost 2 bases, J lost 2 bases, and 12 bases lay in between. The germline V gene encodes CDR1 MNHEY and CDR2 SMNVEV (reference sequence).

The chain uses TRBV4-3 and TRBJ1-1, with D perhaps matching TRBD1 (5 bases). The germline V gene encodes CDR1 LGHNA and CDR2 YSLEER. V dropped 1 base and J dropped 4 bases, with 10 bases sitting between them. The CDR3 length is 14 residues. CDR3 sequence reads: CASSQVSGVTEAFF. The CDR3 DNA is TGCGCCAGCAGCCAAGTTTCGGGGGTCACTGAAGCTTTCTTT.

This clone is a singleton in its sample. V is TRBV7-2 and J is TRBJ1-5; weak D call: TRBD1 (5 bases). This CDR3 has 15 amino acids. Germline lookup yields CDR1 SGHTA and CDR2 FQGNSA. The V end was cut by 2 bases, the J end by 0 bases, with 8 bases between. CDR3 in DNA: TGTGCCAGCAGCTTATCACAGGATAGCAATCAGCCCCAGCATTTT. It is translated as CASSLSQDSNQPQHF.

This chain links TRBV28 with TRBJ2-2, with TRBD1 matching 7 bases. CDR1 and CDR2 (germline): MDHEN, SYDVKM. This CDR3 is 16 amino acids long. Unmatched junction bases numbered 6, after V lost 4 bases and J lost 1 base. CDR3: CASSSNRGGNTGELFF. In DNA, the CDR3 is TGTGCCAGCAGTTCCAACAGGGGCGGGAACACCGGGGAGCTGTTTTTT.

The genes are TRBV28 and TRBJ2-7; D remains unclear. CDR1 is MDHEN, CDR2 SYDVKM, per germline. Trimming stripped 6 bases from V and 2 bases from J, with 11 bases between. The CDR3 sequence is 13 residues long. The CDR3 reads CASSPAVAYEQYF. The CDR3 region has the DNA TGTGCCAGCAGCCCCGCGGTGGCCTACGAGCAGTACTTC.

V usage is TRBV4-2 and J usage is TRBJ2-3; TRBD2 matches at 9 bases. Germline assignment: CDR1 LGHNA and CDR2 YNFKEQ. The CDR3 has 20 amino acids. Losses at the gene ends were 2 bases for V and 5 bases for J; bases not matched to a gene: 20. As DNA, the CDR3 is TGTGCCAGCAGCCAACTAGGGACTAGCAGCGGGAGGTTATCTGGAGATACGCAGTATTTT. It encodes CASSQLGTSSGRLSGDTQYF.

The chain links TRBV7-2 to TRBJ2-1; maybe TRBD2 (6 bases). The CDR3 is 15 residues long. Germline V gene sequence: CDR1 SGHTA, CDR2 FQGNSA. Trimming stripped 5 bases from V and 8 bases from J, with 19 bases between. CDR3 coding DNA: TGTGCCAGCAGCCCCCGAACTAGCAGTAGGGATGAGCAGTTCTTC. It yields the protein CASSPRTSSRDEQFF.

The chain carries TRBV4-1 and TRBJ1-5, with D possibly matching TRBD1 (5 bases). From germline, CDR1 is MGHRA and CDR2 YSYEKL. The CDR3 sequence is 15 residues long. V was cut by 1 base and J by 4 bases, with 11 bases left in between. The CDR3 DNA follows: TGCGCCAGCAGCCAAGTATCCGGGGGGAATCAGCCCCAGCATTTT. It translates to CASSQVSGGNQPQHF.

The chain is built from TRBV27 and TRBJ2-1; 14 bases line up with TRBD2. The CDR3 covers 19 residues. Trimming cost V 3 bases and J 6 bases; bases outside gene matches: 13. The germline CDR1 and CDR2 sequences are MNHEY and SMNVEV (reference sequence). CDR3 DNA: TGTGCCAGCAGTTTCGGACAGGGGGGACTAGCGGGAGTCCCCAATGAGCAGTTCTTC. As protein: CASSFGQGGLAGVPNEQFF.

The gene calls are TRBV5-5 and TRBJ1-1; D gene uncertain. CDR1 and CDR2 (germline): SGHKS, YYEKEE (reference sequence). The CDR3 extends over 14 amino acids. Trimming left V 4 bases short and J 5 bases short, with 15 bases between. The CDR3 bases are TGTGCCAGCAGCCAACTCGGGGTAGGGACTGAAGCTTTCTTT. It translates to CASSQLGVGTEAFF.

The CDR3 nucleotides read TGTGCCAGCAGCTTATACAGGGCAAACACCGGGGAGCTGTTTTTT. It translates to CASSLYRANTGELFF. V gene TRBV7-9 combines with J gene TRBJ2-2; possibly TRBD1 for D (6 bases). Germline V gene data show CDR1 as SEHNR and CDR2 as FQNEAQ (reference sequence). V shed 2 bases and J shed 2 bases, with 9 bases lying between them. This CDR3 region has 15 residues.

The chain carries TRBV6-1 and TRBJ1-5; 9 positions agree with TRBD1. Trimming removed 5 bases from V and 6 bases from J; junction bases left unmatched: 8. Germline values: CDR1 MNHNS, CDR2 SASEGT. The CDR3 runs 15 residues. The CDR3 DNA reads TGTGCCAGCAGTCGGGACAGGGCTAACCCTCAGCCCCAGCATTTT. The encoded protein is CASSRDRANPQPQHF.

The J gene is TRBJ2-3, the V gene TRBV4-3; TRBD2 matches at 8 bases. Germline V gene data show CDR1 as LGHNA and CDR2 as YSLEER. V shed 0 bases and J 4 bases; nucleotides not matched to a gene: 6. The CDR3 consists of 16 residues. The CDR3 protein is CASSQDSSGSADTQYF. The CDR3 nucleotides are TGCGCCAGCAGCCAAGATTCAAGCGGGAGCGCAGATACGCAGTATTTT.

This chain uses TRBV7-2 with TRBJ1-2; D gene ambiguous. The ends were cut back, 1 base at V and 4 bases at J, with 10 bases in the middle. The CDR3 has 14 residues. Germline values: CDR1 SGHTA, CDR2 FQGNSA. CDR3 sequence (DNA): TGTGCCAGCAGCTTAGAACAGCCCTTCTATGGCTACACCTTC. Translated: CASSLEQPFYGYTF.

The rearrangement uses TRBV6-5 and TRBJ2-5, with unresolved D. CDR3 length: 14 residues. Between the trimmed V and J ends, which lost 1 base and 5 bases, there was a span of 11 bases. Germline loops: CDR1 MNHEY, CDR2 SVGAGI. The CDR3 reads CASSYFRMGETQYF. The CDR3 DNA sequence: TGTGCCAGCAGTTACTTTCGGATGGGCGAGACCCAGTACTTC.

The rearrangement joins TRBV2 to TRBJ1-2; possibly TRBD1 for D (5 bases). This CDR3 region has 12 residues. Germline V CDR1 and CDR2: SNHLY, FYNNEI. The ends were cut back, 8 bases at V and 4 bases at J, with 11 bases in the middle. DNA for the CDR3: TGTGCCAGCGTGGACATCTCCTATGGCTACACCTTC. Translating gives CASVDISYGYTF.

The J gene is TRBJ1-1, the V gene TRBV6-6, with 9 bases lining up with TRBD1. Germline CDR1 and CDR2: MNHNY and SVGAGI (reference sequence). After removal of 6 bases from V and 10 bases from J, the junction contained 3 bases not matched to a gene. The CDR3 is 11 amino acids. As DNA, the CDR3 is TGTGCCAGCAGAGGGACAGGGCCAGCTTTCTTT. Translating gives CASRGTGPAFF.